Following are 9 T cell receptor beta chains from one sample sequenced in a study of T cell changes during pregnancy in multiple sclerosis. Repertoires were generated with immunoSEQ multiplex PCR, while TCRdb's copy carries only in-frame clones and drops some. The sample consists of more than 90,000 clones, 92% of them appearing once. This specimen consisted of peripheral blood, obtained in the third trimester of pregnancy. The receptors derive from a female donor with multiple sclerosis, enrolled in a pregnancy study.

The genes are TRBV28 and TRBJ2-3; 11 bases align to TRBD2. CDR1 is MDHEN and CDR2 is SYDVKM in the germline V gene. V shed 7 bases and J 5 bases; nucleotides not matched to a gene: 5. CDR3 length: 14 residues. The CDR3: CASIAGGQVDTQYF. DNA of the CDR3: TGTGCCAGCATAGCGGGGGGGCAAGTAGATACGCAGTATTTT.

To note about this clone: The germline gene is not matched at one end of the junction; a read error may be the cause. CDR3 sequence reads: CPREGTEHYEQYF. CDR3 bases: TGTCCCAGGGAAGGGACTGAACACTACGAGCAGTACTTC. The chain links TRBV5-7 to TRBJ2-7; D possibly corresponds to TRBD2 (6 bases). TRBV5-7 is an ORF; its function is uncertain. The CDR3 spans 13 residues.

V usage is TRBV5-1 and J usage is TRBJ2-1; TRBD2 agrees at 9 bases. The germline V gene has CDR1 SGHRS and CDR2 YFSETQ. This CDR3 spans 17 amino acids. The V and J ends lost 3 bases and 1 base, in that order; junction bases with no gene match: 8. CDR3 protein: CASSYGGSGSSYNEQFF. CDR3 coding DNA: TGCGCCAGCAGCTACGGCGGTAGCGGGAGTTCCTACAATGAGCAGTTCTTC.

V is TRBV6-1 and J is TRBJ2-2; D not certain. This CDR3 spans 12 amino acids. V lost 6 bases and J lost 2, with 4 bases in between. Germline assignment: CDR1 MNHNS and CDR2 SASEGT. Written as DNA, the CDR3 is TGTGCCAGCAGACTTAACACCGGGGAGCTGTTTTTT. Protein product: CASRLNTGELFF.

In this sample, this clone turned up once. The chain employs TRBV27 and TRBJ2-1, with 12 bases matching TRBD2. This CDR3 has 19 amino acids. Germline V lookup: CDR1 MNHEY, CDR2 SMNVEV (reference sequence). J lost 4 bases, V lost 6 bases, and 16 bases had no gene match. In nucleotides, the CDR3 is TGTGCCAGCAGCCCAAAGAGCCGTCTAGCGGGAGGGCCGTACAATGAGCAGTTCTTC. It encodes CASSPKSRLAGGPYNEQFF.

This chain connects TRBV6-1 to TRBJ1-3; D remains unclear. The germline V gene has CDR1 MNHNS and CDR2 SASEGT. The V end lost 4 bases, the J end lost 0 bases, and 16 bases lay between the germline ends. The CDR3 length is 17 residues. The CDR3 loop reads CASSVTSGVDSGNTIYF. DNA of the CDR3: TGTGCCAGCAGTGTGACTAGTGGAGTGGACTCTGGAAACACCATATATTTT.

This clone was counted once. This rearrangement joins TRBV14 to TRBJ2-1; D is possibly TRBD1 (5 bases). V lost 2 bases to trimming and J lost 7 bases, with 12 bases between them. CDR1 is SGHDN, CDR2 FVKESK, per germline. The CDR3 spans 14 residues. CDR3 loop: CASSQLGRENEQFF. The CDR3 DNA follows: TGTGCCAGCAGCCAATTGGGGCGCGAAAATGAGCAGTTCTTC.

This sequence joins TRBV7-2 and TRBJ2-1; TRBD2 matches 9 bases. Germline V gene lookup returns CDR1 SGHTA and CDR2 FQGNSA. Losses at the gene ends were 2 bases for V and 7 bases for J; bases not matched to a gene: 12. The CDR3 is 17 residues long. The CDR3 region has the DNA TGTGCCAGCAGCTTATACCCCGGGCTAGCGGGAATAAATGAGCAGTTCTTC. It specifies CASSLYPGLAGINEQFF.

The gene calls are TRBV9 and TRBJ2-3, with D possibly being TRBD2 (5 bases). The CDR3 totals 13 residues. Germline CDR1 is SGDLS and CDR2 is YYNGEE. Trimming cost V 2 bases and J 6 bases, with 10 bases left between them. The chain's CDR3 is CASSVVGSDTQYF. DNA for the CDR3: TGTGCCAGCAGCGTGGTGGGGAGCGATACGCAGTATTTT. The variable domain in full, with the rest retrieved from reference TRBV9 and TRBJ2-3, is DSGVTQTPKHLITATGQRVTLRCSPRSGDLSVYWYQQSLDQGLQFLIQYYNGEERAKGNILERFSAQQFPDLHSELNLSSLELGDSALYFCASSVVGSDTQYFGPGTRLTVL.